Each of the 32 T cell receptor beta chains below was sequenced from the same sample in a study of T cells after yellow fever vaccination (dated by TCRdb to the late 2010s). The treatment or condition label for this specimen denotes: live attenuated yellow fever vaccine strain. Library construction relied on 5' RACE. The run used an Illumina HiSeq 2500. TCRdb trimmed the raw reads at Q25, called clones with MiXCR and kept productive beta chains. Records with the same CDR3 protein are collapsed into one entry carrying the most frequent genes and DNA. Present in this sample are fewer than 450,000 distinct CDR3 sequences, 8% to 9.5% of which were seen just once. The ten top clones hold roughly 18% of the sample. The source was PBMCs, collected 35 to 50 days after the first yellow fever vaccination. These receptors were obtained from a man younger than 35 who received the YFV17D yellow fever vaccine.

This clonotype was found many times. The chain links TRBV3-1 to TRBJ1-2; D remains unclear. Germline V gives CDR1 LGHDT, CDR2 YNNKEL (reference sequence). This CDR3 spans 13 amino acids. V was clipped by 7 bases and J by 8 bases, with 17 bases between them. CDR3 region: CASTLLGTEGYTF. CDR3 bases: TGTGCCAGCACTCTGCTAGGCACCGAGGGCTACACCTTC.

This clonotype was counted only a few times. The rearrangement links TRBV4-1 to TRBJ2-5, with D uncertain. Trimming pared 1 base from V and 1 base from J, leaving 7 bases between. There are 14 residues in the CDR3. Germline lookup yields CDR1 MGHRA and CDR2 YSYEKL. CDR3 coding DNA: TGCGCCAGCAGCCAAGTGAACAGCCAAGAGACCCAGTACTTC. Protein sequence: CASSQVNSQETQYF.

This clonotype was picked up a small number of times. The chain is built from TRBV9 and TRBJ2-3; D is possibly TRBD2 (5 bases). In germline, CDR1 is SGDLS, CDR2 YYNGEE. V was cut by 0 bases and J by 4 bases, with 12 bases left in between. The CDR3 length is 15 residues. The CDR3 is CASSVGLAVSDTQYF. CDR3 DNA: TGTGCCAGCAGCGTAGGGCTAGCTGTGTCAGATACGCAGTATTTT.

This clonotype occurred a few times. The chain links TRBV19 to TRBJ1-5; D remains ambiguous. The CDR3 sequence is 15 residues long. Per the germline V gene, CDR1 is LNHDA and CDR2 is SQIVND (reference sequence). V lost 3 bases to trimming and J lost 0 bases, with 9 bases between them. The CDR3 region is CASSMDHYSNQPQHF. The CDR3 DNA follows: TGTGCCAGTAGTATGGACCATTATAGCAATCAGCCCCAGCATTTT.

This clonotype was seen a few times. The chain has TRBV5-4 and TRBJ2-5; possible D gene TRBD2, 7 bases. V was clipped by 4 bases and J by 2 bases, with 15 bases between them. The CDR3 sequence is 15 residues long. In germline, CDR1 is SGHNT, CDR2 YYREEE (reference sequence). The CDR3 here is CASSLQGLTQETQYF. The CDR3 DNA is TGTGCCAGCAGCCTACAGGGACTAACGCAAGAGACCCAGTACTTC.

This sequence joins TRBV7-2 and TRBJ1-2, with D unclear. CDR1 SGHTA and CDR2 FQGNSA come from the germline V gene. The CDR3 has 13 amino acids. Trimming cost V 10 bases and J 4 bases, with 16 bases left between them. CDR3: CATSAGYSYGYTF. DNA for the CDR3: TGTGCCACTTCCGCGGGATATTCCTATGGCTACACCTTC.

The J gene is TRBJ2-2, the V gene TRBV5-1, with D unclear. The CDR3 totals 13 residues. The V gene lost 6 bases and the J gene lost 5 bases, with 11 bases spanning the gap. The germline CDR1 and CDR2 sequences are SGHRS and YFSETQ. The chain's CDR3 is CASNVHQTGELFF. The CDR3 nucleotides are TGCGCCAGCAACGTGCACCAAACCGGGGAGCTGTTTTTT. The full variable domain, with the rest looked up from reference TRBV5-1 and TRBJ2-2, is KAGVTQTPRYLIKTRGQQVTLSCSPISGHRSVSWYQQTPGQGLQFLFEYFSETQRNKGNFPGRFSGRQFSNSRSEMNVSTLELGDSALYLCASNVHQTGELFFGEGSRLTVL.

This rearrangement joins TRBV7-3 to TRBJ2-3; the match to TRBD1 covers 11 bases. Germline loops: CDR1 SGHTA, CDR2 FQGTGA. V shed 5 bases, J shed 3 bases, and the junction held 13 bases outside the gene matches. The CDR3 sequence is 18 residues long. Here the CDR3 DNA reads TGTGCCAGCAGCCTAGAAATCCGGGACAGGGGGTCTACAGATACGCAGTATTTT. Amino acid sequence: CASSLEIRDRGSTDTQYF.

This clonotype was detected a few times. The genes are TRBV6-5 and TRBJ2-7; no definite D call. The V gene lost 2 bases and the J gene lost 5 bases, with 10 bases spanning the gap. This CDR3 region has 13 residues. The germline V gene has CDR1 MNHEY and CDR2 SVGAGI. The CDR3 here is CASSYARIDEQYF. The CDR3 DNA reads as TGTGCCAGCAGTTACGCCAGGATCGACGAGCAGTACTTC.

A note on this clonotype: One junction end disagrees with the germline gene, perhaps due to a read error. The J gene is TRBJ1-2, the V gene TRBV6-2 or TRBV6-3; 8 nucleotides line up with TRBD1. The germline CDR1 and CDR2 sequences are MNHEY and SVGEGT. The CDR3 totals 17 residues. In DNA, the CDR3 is TGTGCCAGCAGTCCGCCGCCGGGACAGGCCCAAAACTATGGCTACCCCTTC. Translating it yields CASSPPPGQAQNYGYPF.

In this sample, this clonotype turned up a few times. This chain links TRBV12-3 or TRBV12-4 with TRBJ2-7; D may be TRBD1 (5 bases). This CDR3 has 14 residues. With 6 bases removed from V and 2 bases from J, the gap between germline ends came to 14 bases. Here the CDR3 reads CASRSPDRAYEQYF. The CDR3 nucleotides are TGTGCCAGCAGATCCCCCGACAGAGCCTACGAGCAGTACTTC.

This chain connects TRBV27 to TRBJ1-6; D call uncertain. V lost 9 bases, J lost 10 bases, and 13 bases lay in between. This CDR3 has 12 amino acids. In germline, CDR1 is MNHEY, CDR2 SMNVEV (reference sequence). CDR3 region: CASKWGGSPLHF. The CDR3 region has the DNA TGTGCCAGTAAATGGGGAGGATCACCCCTCCACTTT.

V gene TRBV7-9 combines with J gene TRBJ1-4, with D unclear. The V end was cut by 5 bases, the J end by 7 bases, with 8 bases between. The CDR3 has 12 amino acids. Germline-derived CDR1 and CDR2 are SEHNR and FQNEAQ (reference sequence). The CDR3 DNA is TGTGCCAGCAGCGAACGAGGTGAAAAACTGTTTTTT. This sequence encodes CASSERGEKLFF.

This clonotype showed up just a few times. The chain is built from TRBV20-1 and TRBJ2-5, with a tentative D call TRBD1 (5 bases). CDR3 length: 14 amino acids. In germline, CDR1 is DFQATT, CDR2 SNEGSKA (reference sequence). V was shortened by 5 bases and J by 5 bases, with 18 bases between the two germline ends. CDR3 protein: CSAARTPSMETQYF. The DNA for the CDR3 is TGCAGTGCTGCCCGGACACCCTCGATGGAGACCCAGTACTTC.

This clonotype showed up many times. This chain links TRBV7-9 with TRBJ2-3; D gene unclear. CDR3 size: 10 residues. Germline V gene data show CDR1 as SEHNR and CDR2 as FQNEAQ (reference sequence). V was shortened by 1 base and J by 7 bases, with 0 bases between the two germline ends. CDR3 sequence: CASSLDTQYF. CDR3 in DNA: TGTGCCAGCAGCTTAGATACGCAGTATTTT.

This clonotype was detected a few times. DNA for the CDR3: TGTGCCAGCAGCCCCCAGGGTACAAATGAGCAGTTCTTC. Protein: CASSPQGTNEQFF. The chain has TRBV7-8 and TRBJ2-1; weak D call: TRBD1 (5 bases). Trimming shortened V by 5 bases and J by 7 bases, and 12 bases separated the two germline ends. CDR1 and CDR2 (germline): SGHVS, FQNEAQ. CDR3 length: 13 residues.

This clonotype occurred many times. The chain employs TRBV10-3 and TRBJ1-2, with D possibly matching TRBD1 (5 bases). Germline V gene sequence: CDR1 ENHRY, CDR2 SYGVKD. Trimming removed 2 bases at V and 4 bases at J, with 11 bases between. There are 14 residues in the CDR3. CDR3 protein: CAISEGWGSYGYTF. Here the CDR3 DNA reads TGTGCCATCAGTGAGGGCTGGGGGTCCTATGGCTACACCTTC.

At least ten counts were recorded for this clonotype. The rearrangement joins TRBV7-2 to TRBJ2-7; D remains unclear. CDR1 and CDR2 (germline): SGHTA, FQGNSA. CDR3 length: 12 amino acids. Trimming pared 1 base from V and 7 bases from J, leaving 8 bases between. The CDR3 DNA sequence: TGTGCCAGCAGCTTAGGGGCGCGAGAGCAGTACGTC. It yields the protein CASSLGAREQYV.

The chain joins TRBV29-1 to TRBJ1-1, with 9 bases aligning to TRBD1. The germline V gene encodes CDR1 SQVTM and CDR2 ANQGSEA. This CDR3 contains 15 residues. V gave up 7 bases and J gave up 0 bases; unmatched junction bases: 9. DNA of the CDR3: TGCAGCGCACAGGGGGCACAAGGCCTGAACACTGAAGCTTTCTTT. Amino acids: CSAQGAQGLNTEAFF. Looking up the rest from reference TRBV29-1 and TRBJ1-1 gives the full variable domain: SAVISQKPSRDICQRGTSLTIQCQVDSQVTMMFWYRQQPGQSLTLIATANQGSEATYESGFVIDKFPISRPNLTFSTLTVSNMSPEDSSIYLCSAQGAQGLNTEAFFGQGTRLTVV.

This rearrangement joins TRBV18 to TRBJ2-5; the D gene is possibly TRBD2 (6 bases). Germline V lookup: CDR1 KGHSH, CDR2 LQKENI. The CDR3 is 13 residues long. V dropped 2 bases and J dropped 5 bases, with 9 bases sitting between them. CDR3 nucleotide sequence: TGTGCCAGCTCACCAAGCGGGTCGGAGACCCAGTACTTC. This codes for CASSPSGSETQYF. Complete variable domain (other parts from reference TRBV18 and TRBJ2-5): NAGVMQNPRHLVRRRGQEARLRCSPMKGHSHVYWYRQLPEEGLKFMVYLQKENIIDESGMPKERFSAEFPKEGPSILRIQQVVRGDSAAYFCASSPSGSETQYFGPGTRLLVL.

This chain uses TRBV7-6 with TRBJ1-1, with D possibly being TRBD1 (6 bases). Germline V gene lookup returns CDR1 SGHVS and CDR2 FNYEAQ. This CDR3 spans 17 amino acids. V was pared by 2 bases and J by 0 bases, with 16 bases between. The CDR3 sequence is CASSLLAGRDMNTEAFF. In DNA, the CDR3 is TGTGCCAGCAGCTTACTTGCAGGGCGGGACATGAACACTGAAGCTTTCTTT.

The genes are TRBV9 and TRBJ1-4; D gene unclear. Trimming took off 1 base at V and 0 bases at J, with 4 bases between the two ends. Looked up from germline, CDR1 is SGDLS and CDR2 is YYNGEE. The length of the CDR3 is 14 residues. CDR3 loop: CASSVTTTNEKLFF. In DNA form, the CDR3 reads TGTGCCAGCAGCGTAACAACAACTAATGAAAAACTGTTTTTT.

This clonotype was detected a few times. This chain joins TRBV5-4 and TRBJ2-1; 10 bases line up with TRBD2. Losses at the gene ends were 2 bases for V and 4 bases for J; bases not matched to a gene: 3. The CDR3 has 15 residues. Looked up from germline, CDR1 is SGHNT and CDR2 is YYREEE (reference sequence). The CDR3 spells CASSFSGGPYNEQFF. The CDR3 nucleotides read TGTGCCAGCAGCTTTAGCGGGGGGCCATACAATGAGCAGTTCTTC.

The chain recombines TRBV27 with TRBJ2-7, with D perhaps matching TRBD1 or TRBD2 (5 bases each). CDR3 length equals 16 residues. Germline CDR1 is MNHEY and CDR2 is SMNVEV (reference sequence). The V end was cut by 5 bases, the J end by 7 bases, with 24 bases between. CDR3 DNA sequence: TGTGCCAGCAGTCGCCTCGGGACCCACGACCCTCGTGAGCAGTACGTC. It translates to CASSRLGTHDPREQYV.

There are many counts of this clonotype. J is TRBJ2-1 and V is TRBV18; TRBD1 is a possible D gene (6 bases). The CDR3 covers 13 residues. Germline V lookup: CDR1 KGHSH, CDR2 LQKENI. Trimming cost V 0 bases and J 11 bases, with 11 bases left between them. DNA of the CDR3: TGTGCCAGCTCACCACCGGGGGCAGGGCAGCAGTTCTTC. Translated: CASSPPGAGQQFF.

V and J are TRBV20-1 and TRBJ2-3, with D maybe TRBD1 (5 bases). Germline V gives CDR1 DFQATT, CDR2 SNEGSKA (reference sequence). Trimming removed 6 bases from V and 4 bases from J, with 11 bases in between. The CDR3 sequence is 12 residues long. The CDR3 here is CSADWGADTQYF. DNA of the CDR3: TGCAGTGCAGACTGGGGCGCAGATACGCAGTATTTT.

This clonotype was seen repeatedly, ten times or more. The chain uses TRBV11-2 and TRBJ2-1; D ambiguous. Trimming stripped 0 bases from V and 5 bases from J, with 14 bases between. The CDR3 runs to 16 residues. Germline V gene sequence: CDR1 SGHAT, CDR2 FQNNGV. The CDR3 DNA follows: TGTGCCAGCAGCTTAGAACTATTCCCACCTAACAATGAGCAGTTCTTC. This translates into CASSLELFPPNNEQFF.

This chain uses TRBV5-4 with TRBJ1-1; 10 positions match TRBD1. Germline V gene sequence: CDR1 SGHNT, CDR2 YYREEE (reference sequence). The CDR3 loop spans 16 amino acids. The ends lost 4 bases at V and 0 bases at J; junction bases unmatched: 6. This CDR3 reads CASSIGQGVMNTEAFF. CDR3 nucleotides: TGTGCCAGCAGCATAGGACAGGGGGTGATGAACACTGAAGCTTTCTTT.

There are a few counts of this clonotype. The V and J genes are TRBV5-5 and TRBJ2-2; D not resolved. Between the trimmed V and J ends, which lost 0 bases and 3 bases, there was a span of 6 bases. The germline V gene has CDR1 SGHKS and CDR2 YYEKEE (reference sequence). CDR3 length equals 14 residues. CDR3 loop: CASSLGHYTGELFF. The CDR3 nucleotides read TGTGCCAGCAGCTTGGGACATTACACCGGGGAGCTGTTTTTT.

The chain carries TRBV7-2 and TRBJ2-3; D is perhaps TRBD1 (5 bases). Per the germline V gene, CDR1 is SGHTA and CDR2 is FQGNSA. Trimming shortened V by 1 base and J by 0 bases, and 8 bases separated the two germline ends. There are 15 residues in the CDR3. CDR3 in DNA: TGTGCCAGCAGCTTAGGTCCAGGGAGCACAGATACGCAGTATTTT. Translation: CASSLGPGSTDTQYF.

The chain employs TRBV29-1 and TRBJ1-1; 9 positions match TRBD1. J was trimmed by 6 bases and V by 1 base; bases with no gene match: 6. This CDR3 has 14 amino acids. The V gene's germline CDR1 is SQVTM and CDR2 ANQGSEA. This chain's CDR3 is CSVEAGTGLSEAFF. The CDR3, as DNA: TGCAGCGTTGAAGCGGGGACAGGGCTATCTGAAGCTTTCTTT.

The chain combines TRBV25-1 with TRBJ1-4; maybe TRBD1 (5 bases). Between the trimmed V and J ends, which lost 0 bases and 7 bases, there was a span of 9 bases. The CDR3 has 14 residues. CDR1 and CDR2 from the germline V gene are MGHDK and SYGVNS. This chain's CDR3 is CASSEYAGSEKLFF. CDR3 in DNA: TGTGCCAGCAGTGAATACGCAGGGAGTGAAAAACTGTTTTTT.